A selection of T cell receptor beta chains follows, all from one sample in a study of shared clonotypes between healthy human individuals. Data came from immunoSEQ multiplex PCR; TCRdb stores just in-frame clones and leaves some out. The table shows roughly 640,000 clones, with 95% to 98% occurring only once. The source material was naive CD4+ T cells sorted from blood. These TCRs come from a woman in her twenties or thirties in good health. The CDR3 runs from the conserved cysteine through the conserved F or W. D genes are given only for firm matches. Where a row states a size, it is once, few, many or the class of an expanded clone; other rows omit it.

v_call	clone_size	j_call	d_call	cdr3_aa	cdr3_nt
TRBV6-1	-	TRBJ2-6	-	CASSPTSGANVLTF	TGTGCCAGCAGTCCCACATCTGGGGCCAACGTCCTGACTTTC
TRBV11-2	-	TRBJ1-4	-	CASSLKVDELGWAEKLFF	TGTGCCAGCAGCTTAAAAGTTGATGAGTTGGGGTGGGCTGAAAAACTGTTTTTT
TRBV29-1	-	TRBJ2-2	TRBD2	CSARPGAGGRARGELFF	TGCAGCGCACGACCGGGGGCGGGCGGGAGGGCCCGAGGGGAGCTGTTTTTT
TRBV29-1	-	TRBJ2-2	TRBD2	CSVEAGGPGTGELFF	TGCAGCGTTGAGGCGGGAGGGCCGGGGACCGGGGAGCTGTTTTTT
TRBV28	-	TRBJ2-7	-	CASSLHREGRNEQYF	TGTGCCAGCAGTTTGCACAGGGAGGGGCGGAACGAGCAGTACTTC
TRBV19	once	TRBJ1-5	-	CASSRQGGWNQPQHF	TGTGCCAGTAGTAGGCAGGGCGGTTGGAATCAGCCCCAGCATTTT
TRBV11-3	-	TRBJ1-1	-	CASSLGGTMNTEAFF	TGTGCCAGCAGCTTAGGTGGGACAATGAACACTGAAGCTTTCTTT
TRBV28	-	TRBJ2-4	TRBD2	CASSLSGLAGLAKNIQYF	TGTGCCAGCAGTTTATCGGGACTAGCGGGGTTAGCCAAAAACATTCAGTACTTC
TRBV19	-	TRBJ2-7	TRBD1	CASSIGPGQTYEQYF	TGTGCCAGTAGTATAGGTCCGGGACAGACCTACGAGCAGTACTTC
TRBV6-4	-	TRBJ2-7	-	CASSTRISYEQYF	TGTGCCAGCAGCACAAGAATCTCCTACGAGCAGTACTTC
TRBV5-1	-	TRBJ1-1	TRBD1	CASQQGVSTEAFF	TGCGCCAGCCAACAGGGGGTTAGCACTGAAGCTTTCTTT
TRBV5-6	-	TRBJ1-2	-	CASSLRGSQGSTF	TGTGCCAGCAGCTTGAGGGGGTCCCAGGGAAGCACCTTC
TRBV28	-	TRBJ2-7	-	CASRASDEQYF	TGTGCCAGCCGCGCGTCAGACGAGCAGTACTTC
TRBV2	-	TRBJ1-5	-	CASRGVRGQPQHF	TGTGCCAGCCGGGGAGTGAGAGGTCAGCCCCAGCATTTT
TRBV10-1	-	TRBJ2-3	-	CASSDSEGLSTDTQYF	TGCGCCAGCAGTGATAGTGAGGGGCTGAGCACAGATACGCAGTATTTT
TRBV9	-	TRBJ2-4	TRBD2	CASTPGAGVTKNIQYF	TGTGCCAGCACCCCGGGAGCGGGAGTAACCAAAAACATTCAGTACTTC
TRBV4-2	-	TRBJ1-5	-	CASSQDRSNQPQHF	TGTGCCAGCAGCCAAGATCGGAGCAATCAGCCCCAGCATTTT
TRBV10-3	-	TRBJ1-1	TRBD1	CAISEGTGYTEAFF	TGTGCCATCAGTGAGGGGACAGGGTACACTGAAGCTTTCTTT
TRBV27	-	TRBJ2-7	TRBD1	CASSTQTGGPYEQYF	TGTGCCAGCAGTACCCAGACAGGGGGCCCCTACGAGCAGTACTTC
TRBV9	-	TRBJ1-1	TRBD1	CASTPGQATTEAFF	TGTGCCAGCACCCCGGGACAGGCGACCACTGAAGCTTTCTTT
TRBV5-4	-	TRBJ1-2	-	CASSVTPDYGYTF	TGTGCCAGCAGCGTCACACCGGACTATGGCTACACCTTC
TRBV2	-	TRBJ1-2	TRBD1	CASRRTGGNYGYTF	TGTGCCAGCAGGCGGACAGGGGGGAACTATGGCTACACCTTC
TRBV19	once	TRBJ1-4	-	CASTRGIDNEKLFF	TGTGCCAGTACTCGGGGGATCGATAATGAAAAACTGTTTTTT
TRBV7-2	-	TRBJ2-1	TRBD2	CASSGTSGLYNEQFF	TGTGCCAGCAGTGGGACTAGCGGTTTATACAATGAGCAGTTCTTC
TRBV27	-	TRBJ2-5	-	CASSFGQGTQYF	TGTGCCAGCAGTTTTGGCCAGGGGACGCAGTACTTC
TRBV27	-	TRBJ2-2	-	CASSESSTGELFF	TGTGCCAGCAGCGAAAGCAGTACCGGGGAGCTGTTTTTT
TRBV27	-	TRBJ1-1	-	CASSLIVNTEAFF	TGTGCCAGCAGTTTAATTGTCAACACTGAAGCTTTCTTT
TRBV7-8	-	TRBJ1-3	-	CASSLGDVGNTIYF	TGTGCCAGCAGCTTAGGGGATGTTGGAAACACCATATATTTT